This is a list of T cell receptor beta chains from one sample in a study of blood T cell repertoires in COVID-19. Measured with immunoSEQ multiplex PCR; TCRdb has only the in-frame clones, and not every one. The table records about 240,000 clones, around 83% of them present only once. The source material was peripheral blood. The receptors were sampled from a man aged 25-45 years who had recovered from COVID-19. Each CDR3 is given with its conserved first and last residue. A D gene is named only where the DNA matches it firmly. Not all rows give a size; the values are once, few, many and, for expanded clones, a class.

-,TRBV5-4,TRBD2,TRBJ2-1,TGTGCCAGCAGTCGAAGCGGGGGGGGTTACAATGAGCAGTTCTTC,CASSRSGGGYNEQFF
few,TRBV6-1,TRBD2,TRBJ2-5,TGTGCCAGCAGTGAGCTAGCGGGGGCGACCCAAGAGACCCAGTACTTC,CASSELAGATQETQYF
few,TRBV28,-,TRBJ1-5,TGTGCCAGCAGCCGAATTACAGGGAATCAGCCCCAGCATTTT,CASSRITGNQPQHF
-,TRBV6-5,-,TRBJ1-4,TGTGCCAGCAGACGAACAGGGAATGAAAAACTGTTTTTT,CASRRTGNEKLFF
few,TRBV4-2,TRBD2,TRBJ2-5,TGTGCCAGCAGCCAGCCTAGCGGGGGGAAAGAGACCCAGTACTTC,CASSQPSGGKETQYF
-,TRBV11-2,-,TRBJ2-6,TGTGCCAGCAGCTTAGCATTCCGGGTAACGACTGGGGCCAACGTCCTGACTTTC,CASSLAFRVTTGANVLTF
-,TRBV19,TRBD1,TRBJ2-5,TGTGCCAGTAAGGGGGCGTACCAAGAGACCCAGTACTTC,CASKGAYQETQYF
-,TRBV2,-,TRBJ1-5,TGTGCCAGCAGCCTATTTCAGGGCAATCAGCCCCAGCATTTT,CASSLFQGNQPQHF
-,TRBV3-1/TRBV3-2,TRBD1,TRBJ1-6,TGTGCCGGCAGCCAAACAGGGGAGTTGTATTCACCCCTCCACTTT,CAGSQTGELYSPLHF
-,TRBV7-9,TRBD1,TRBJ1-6,TGTGCCAGCAGCGACGGGACAGCGGGCCGTTCACCCCTCCACTTT,CASSDGTAGRSPLHF
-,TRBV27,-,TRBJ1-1,TGTGCCAGCACTCCCGGAGGGAACACTGAAGCTTTCTTT,CASTPGGNTEAFF
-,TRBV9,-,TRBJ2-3,TGTGCCAGCAGCGGTGGCGGGGCTAGCGAAGAGACAGATACGCAGTATTTT,CASSGGGASEETDTQYF
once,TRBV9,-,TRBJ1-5,TGTGCCAGCAGCGTAGGGGCAGGACATAGCAATCAGCCCCAGCATTTT,CASSVGAGHSNQPQHF
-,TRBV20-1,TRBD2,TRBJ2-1,TGCAGTGCTAGTCTGCCGGGGGGAGTTTCGGGGCAGTTCTTC,CSASLPGGVSGQFF
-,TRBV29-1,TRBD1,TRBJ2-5,TGCAGCGTTCGGACAGGGGAAGAGACCCAGTACTTC,CSVRTGEETQYF
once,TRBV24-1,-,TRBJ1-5,TGTGCCACCAGTGGGGGGGTCGGTCAGCCCCAGCATTTT,CATSGGVGQPQHF
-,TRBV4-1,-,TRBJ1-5,TGCGCCAGCAGCGCACGATGGGGGGATCGACAGCCCCAGCATTTT,CASSARWGDRQPQHF
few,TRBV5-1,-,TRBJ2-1,TGCGCCAGCAGCTTTGAGATCGGGAATGAGCAGTTCTTC,CASSFEIGNEQFF